The clone carrying this T cell receptor beta chain has more than one count but fewer than ten. Its antigen is still unknown. Isolation of PBMCs gave at least 7 million cells per sample. The sample comes from a study of blood T cells in healthy people across ages. Study results and caveats: Calculation of diversity from one million T cells yielded estimates considered to be underestimates. Naive T cell percentage strongly correlated with TCR beta diversity.

This CDR3 comprises 16 residues. Trimming left V 1 base short and J 0 bases short, with 13 bases between. Per the germline V gene, CDR1 is MNHNS and CDR2 is SASEGT. The second PCR ran about 6 to 11 cycles with a sample-barcoded 5' primer and J-beta primers. TCRdb reanalysed the 5' RACE reads using MiXCR and keeps one entry per CDR3 protein. The sample has fewer than 800,000 distinct CDR3 sequences; less than 40% are singletons. The sequence derives from an elderly woman in good health. This rearrangement joins TRBV6-1 to TRBJ2-7; D possibly corresponds to TRBD1 (6 bases). The sample consisted of blood. Here the CDR3 reads CASSEGGQYSSYEQYF. The CDR3 nucleotides read TGTGCCAGCAGTGAAGGCGGACAGTATAGCTCCTACGAGCAGTACTTC.